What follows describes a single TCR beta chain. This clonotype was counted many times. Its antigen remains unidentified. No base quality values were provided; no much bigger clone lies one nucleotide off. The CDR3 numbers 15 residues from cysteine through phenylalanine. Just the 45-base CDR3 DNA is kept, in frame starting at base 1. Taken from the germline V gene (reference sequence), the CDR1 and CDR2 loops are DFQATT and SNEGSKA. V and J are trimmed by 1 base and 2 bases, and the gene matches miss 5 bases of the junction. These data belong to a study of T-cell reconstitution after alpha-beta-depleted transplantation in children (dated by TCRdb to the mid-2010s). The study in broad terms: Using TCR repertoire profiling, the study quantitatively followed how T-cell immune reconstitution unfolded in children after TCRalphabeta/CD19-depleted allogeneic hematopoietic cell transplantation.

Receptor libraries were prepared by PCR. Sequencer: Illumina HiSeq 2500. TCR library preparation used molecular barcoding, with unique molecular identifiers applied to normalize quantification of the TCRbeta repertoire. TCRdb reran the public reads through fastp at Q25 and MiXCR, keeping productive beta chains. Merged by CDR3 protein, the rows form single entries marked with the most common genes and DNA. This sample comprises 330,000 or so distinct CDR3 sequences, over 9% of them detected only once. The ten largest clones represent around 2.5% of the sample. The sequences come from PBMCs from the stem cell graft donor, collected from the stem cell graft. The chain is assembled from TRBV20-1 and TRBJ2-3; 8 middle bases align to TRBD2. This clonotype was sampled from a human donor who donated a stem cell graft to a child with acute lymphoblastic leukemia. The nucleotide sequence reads TGCAGTGCTAGAGGCCAGCGGGGGACCACAGATACGCAGTATTTT. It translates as CSARGQRGTTDTQYF.